The clone carrying this T cell receptor beta chain was detected many times. Its antigen is not known. The data originate from a study of neurological immune-mediated disorders. The study's findings and limits: In HTLV-1-associated myelopathy, TCR clonal expansion was greatest, whereas multiple sclerosis had the least, falling below healthy controls.

TCRdb re-called the 5' RACE reads with MiXCR, one entry per CDR3 protein. The sample contains 130,000 or so distinct CDR3 sequences, roughly 3.2% of which appear only once. Unsorted libraries came from 2 million PBMCs stored at -80 °C. V shed 3 bases and J shed 4 bases, with 10 bases lying between them. This CDR3 spans 13 amino acids. The germline V gene encodes CDR1 SGHKS and CDR2 YYEKEE (reference sequence). The TCR comes from a woman aged 25-40 years with multiple sclerosis. The J gene is TRBJ2-5, the V gene TRBV5-5, with D possibly matching TRBD2 (7 bases). The sequenced sample consisted of PBMCs. The CDR3 loop is CASSWGGGETQYF. Written as DNA, the CDR3 is TGTGCCAGCAGCTGGGGGGGCGGAGAGACCCAGTACTTC.